The 13 T cell receptor beta chains in this list originate from one sample, sequenced in a study of human T cells and chemical hapten exposure. Time point of the sample: patch test 2, 6 weeks after DPC sensitization. Treatment: therapeutic diphenylcyclopropenone sensitization with weekly scalp DPC. Each CDR3 protein gets one entry after TCRdb re-called the RACE reads with MiXCR. The sample lists roughly 30,000 distinct CDR3 sequences, roughly a tenth occurring once. The source was whole blood, collected in connection with sensitization to the hapten diphenylcyclopropenone (DPC). All receptors come from a young man with alopecia areata. Some clones in this sample may be carry-over from other donors' samples.

This clonotype was seen many times. This chain joins TRBV6-2 or TRBV6-3 and TRBJ2-6; D is unclear. V was shortened by 3 bases and J by 0 bases, with 15 bases between the two germline ends. CDR1 and CDR2 (germline): MNHEY, SVGEGT. This CDR3 contains 18 residues. Here the CDR3 DNA reads TGTGCCAGCAGTTATCGTGTCACTACGAGCTCTGGGGCCAACGTCCTGACTTTC. Translating it yields CASSYRVTTSSGANVLTF.

This clonotype was recorded at least ten times. This chain uses TRBV18 with TRBJ2-1; 7 nucleotides match TRBD2. Germline CDR1 and CDR2: KGHSH and LQKENI. This CDR3 spans 17 amino acids. The V and J ends lost 6 bases and 8 bases, in that order; junction bases with no gene match: 19. Written as DNA, the CDR3 is TGTGCCAGCTCCCGGAATGTTGGAGCGGGGACGGGCGATGAGCAGTTCTTC. The encoded protein is CASSRNVGAGTGDEQFF.

This clonotype was seen ten or more times. This rearrangement joins TRBV4-3 to TRBJ1-1; 7 positions agree with TRBD1. Germline loops: CDR1 LGHNA, CDR2 YSLEER. This CDR3 comprises 19 residues. V was pared by 3 bases and J by 1 base, with 17 bases of the junction left unmatched. Written as DNA, the CDR3 is TGCGCCAGCAGCCAGGCCCCGACAGGGTCGGTCGTTGGGAACACTGAAGCTTTCTTT. This sequence encodes CASSQAPTGSVVGNTEAFF.

The genes are TRBV11-3 and TRBJ2-3; D remains ambiguous. Looked up from germline, CDR1 is SGHNT and CDR2 is YENEEA. The CDR3 runs to 15 residues. Trimming removed 4 bases at V and 4 bases at J, with 15 bases between. CDR3 loop: CASSSRSNFADTQYF. In nucleotides, the CDR3 is TGTGCCAGCAGCTCTCGAAGTAATTTCGCAGATACGCAGTATTTT.

This clonotype was recorded many times. The J gene is TRBJ1-1, the V gene TRBV7-9; weak D call: TRBD1 (5 bases). This CDR3 is 16 amino acids long. Looked up from germline, CDR1 is SEHNR and CDR2 is FQNEAQ (reference sequence). Between the trimmed V and J ends, which lost 3 bases and 0 bases, there was a span of 14 bases. CDR3 residues: CASSFPPTGLNTEAFF. CDR3 in DNA: TGTGCCAGCAGCTTTCCACCCACAGGTCTGAACACTGAAGCTTTCTTT.

This clonotype has a single count. The rearrangement uses TRBV4-3 and TRBJ1-1; the match to TRBD1 covers 7 bases. This CDR3 is 15 amino acids long. The V gene end was trimmed by 4 bases and the J gene end by 4 bases; junction bases not matched to a gene: 9. The germline gives CDR1 LGHNA, CDR2 YSLEER. Here the CDR3 reads CASSLEQGKGTEAFF. In nucleotides, the CDR3 is TGCGCCAGCAGCCTCGAACAGGGGAAGGGCACTGAAGCTTTCTTT.

V gene TRBV30 combines with J gene TRBJ2-3; D might be TRBD2 (6 bases). Trimming pared 2 bases from V and 1 base from J, leaving 13 bases between. From germline, CDR1 is GTSNPN and CDR2 SVGIG (reference sequence). CDR3 length: 15 residues. CDR3 loop: CAWSKGEVGTDTQYF. CDR3 DNA: TGTGCCTGGAGTAAAGGGGAGGTTGGCACAGATACGCAGTATTTT.

The rearrangement uses TRBV6-2 or TRBV6-3 and TRBJ2-1; 8 nucleotides match TRBD2. The CDR3 is 14 amino acids. The V gene's germline CDR1 is MNHEY and CDR2 SVGEGT. The J segment lost 10 bases and the V segment lost 5 bases, leaving 10 bases of the junction unmatched. In nucleotides, the CDR3 is TGTGCCAGCAGTACCCTACCGCGGGGGGAGGAGCAGTTCTTC. Its translation: CASSTLPRGEEQFF.

The chain joins TRBV2 to TRBJ2-1, with D possibly matching TRBD2 (5 bases). The V and J ends lost 11 bases and 9 bases respectively, with 20 bases between them. The CDR3 consists of 13 residues. Germline CDR1 SNHLY, CDR2 FYNNEI. CDR3 in amino acids: CAGEGTRPREQFF. As DNA, the CDR3 is TGTGCCGGTGAGGGAACTAGGCCCCGTGAGCAGTTCTTC.

J is TRBJ2-7 and V is TRBV7-9; 11 bases are shared with TRBD2. The CDR3 totals 12 residues. The germline CDR1 and CDR2 sequences are SEHNR and FQNEAQ (reference sequence). With 1 base clipped from V and 13 bases from J, the junction kept 3 bases outside the gene matches. DNA of the CDR3: TGTGCCAGCAGCTTAGGGACTAGCGGGCTCTACTTC. Amino acids: CASSLGTSGLYF.

At least ten counts were recorded for this clonotype. The gene calls are TRBV7-9 and TRBJ2-6, with a weak D call TRBD2 (6 bases). The CDR3 covers 17 residues. CDR1 is SEHNR, CDR2 FQNEAQ, per germline (reference sequence). Trimming shortened V by 0 bases and J by 4 bases, and 13 bases separated the two germline ends. This CDR3 is CASSLASGTEGANVLTF. CDR3 bases: TGTGCCAGCAGCTTAGCATCCGGGACTGAAGGGGCCAACGTCCTGACTTTC. Complete variable domain (other parts from reference TRBV7-9 and TRBJ2-6): DTGVSQNPRHKITKRGQNVTFRCDPISEHNRLYWYRQTLGQGPEFLTYFQNEAQLEKSRLLSDRFSAERPKGSFSTLEIQRTEQGDSAMYLCASSLASGTEGANVLTFGAGSRLTVL.

In this sample, this clonotype turned up a few times. V and J are TRBV29-1 and TRBJ2-1; 8 bases agree with TRBD1. The CDR3 has 14 residues. CDR1 is SQVTM, CDR2 ANQGSEA, per germline. V was pared by 6 bases and J by 9 bases, with 13 bases of the junction left unmatched. The CDR3 DNA reads TGCAGCGTGCCGACAGGACAGGGCATAACTGAGCAGTTCTTC. This sequence encodes CSVPTGQGITEQFF.

The chain links TRBV7-8 to TRBJ1-5, with D uncertain. Germline V gene data show CDR1 as SGHVS and CDR2 as FQNEAQ. Trimming removed 7 bases at V and 0 bases at J, with 10 bases between. The CDR3 is made up of 14 amino acids. The CDR3 loop reads CASNPGGSNQPQHF. The CDR3 DNA reads as TGTGCCAGCAACCCCGGCGGTAGCAATCAGCCCCAGCATTTT.